Presented here are 22 T cell receptor beta chains from one specimen sequenced in a study of shared clonotypes between healthy human individuals (dated by TCRdb to 2018 to 2021). Library construction relied on the immunoSEQ multiplex PCR assay. Sourced from immuneACCESS, this table was stored by TCRdb with only in-frame sequences that have V and J called. A share of the clones is absent; for the studies checked, an unresolved V gene accounts for under half, and the remainder has no known explanation. For this sample the table gives about 2 million clones, of which about 95% were detected only once. The ten biggest clones cover around 1% of the sample. For the CD8 naive samples, CD45RO-negative cells were positively selected for CCR7, yielding a CD45RA+CCR7+ population from which TemRA cells were excluded. Material: naive CD8+ T cells sorted from blood. The cell subset or site label, as the study defines it: CD45RA+CCR7+. These receptors were collected from a man between 18 and 35 years old in good health.

The chain uses TRBV7-9 and TRBJ2-1; maybe TRBD2 (5 bases). The germline V gene has CDR1 SEHNR and CDR2 FQNEAQ (reference sequence). CDR3 length: 16 residues. V dropped 2 bases and J dropped 5 bases, with 16 bases sitting between them. Here the CDR3 reads CASSLQTKGDNNEQFF. In nucleotides, the CDR3 is TGTGCCAGCAGCTTACAGACGAAGGGAGATAACAATGAGCAGTTCTTC.

The V and J genes are TRBV6-5 and TRBJ2-2; D is uncertain. This CDR3 spans 15 amino acids. From germline, CDR1 is MNHEY and CDR2 SVGAGI. V lost 4 bases, J lost 6 bases, and 15 bases lay in between. The CDR3 is CASSSRMVWAGELFF. CDR3 in DNA: TGTGCCAGCAGTTCCCGCATGGTATGGGCCGGGGAGCTGTTTTTT.

The CDR3 protein is CASSLAQAATNEKLFF. Here the CDR3 DNA reads TGTGCCAGCAGCTTAGCCCAGGCTGCAACTAATGAAAAACTGTTTTTT. This chain connects TRBV7-9 to TRBJ1-4; D remains ambiguous. This CDR3 is 16 amino acids long. Germline CDR1 SEHNR, CDR2 FQNEAQ (reference sequence). Trimming shortened V by 0 bases and J by 0 bases, and 8 bases separated the two germline ends.

The V and J genes are TRBV6-1 and TRBJ2-7; D ambiguous. The germline CDR1 and CDR2 sequences are MNHNS and SASEGT. The V gene lost 7 bases and the J gene lost 4 bases, with 17 bases spanning the gap. The CDR3 length is 14 residues. CDR3 amino acids: CASTLNSPKYEQYF. The DNA for the CDR3 is TGTGCCAGCACCTTAAACAGTCCCAAATACGAGCAGTACTTC.

The J gene is TRBJ2-7, the V gene TRBV13; D might be TRBD2 (6 bases). This CDR3 contains 14 residues. V lost 5 bases, J lost 2 bases, and 13 bases lay in between. Germline V lookup: CDR1 PRHDT, CDR2 FYEKMQ (reference sequence). In DNA, the CDR3 is TGTGCCAGCAGCAATCGGGGGTCAGCCTACGAGCAGTACTTC. The encoded protein is CASSNRGSAYEQYF.

The rearrangement joins TRBV28 to TRBJ2-7; 7 bases agree with TRBD2. Germline lookup yields CDR1 MDHEN and CDR2 SYDVKM. The ends lost 5 bases at V and 0 bases at J; junction bases unmatched: 10. CDR3 length: 16 amino acids. CDR3 sequence: CASSINPAGSSYEQYF. Written as DNA, the CDR3 is TGTGCCAGCAGTATTAACCCAGCGGGGAGCTCCTACGAGCAGTACTTC. The full variable domain, in which reference TRBV28 and TRBJ2-7 provide the parts outside the CDR3, is DVKVTQSSRYLVKRTGEKVFLECVQDMDHENMFWYRQDPGLGLRLIYFSYDVKMKEKGDIPEGYSVSREKKERFSLILESASTNQTSMYLCASSINPAGSSYEQYFGPGTRLTVT.

The V call is TRBV11-2, the J call TRBJ2-7; 9 bases align to TRBD2. Per germline, CDR1 SGHAT and CDR2 FQNNGV. The CDR3 totals 16 residues. After removal of 0 bases from V and 2 bases from J, the junction contained 5 bases not matched to a gene. The CDR3 DNA reads TGTGCCAGCAGCTTAGAAGCGAGCGGGGGGACCTACGAGCAGTACTTC. Translation gives CASSLEASGGTYEQYF. Complete variable domain (other parts from reference TRBV11-2 and TRBJ2-7): EAGVAQSPRYKIIEKRQSVAFWCNPISGHATLYWYQQILGQGPKLLIQFQNNGVVDDSQLPKDRFSAERLKGVDSTLKIQPAKLEDSAVYLCASSLEASGGTYEQYFGPGTRLTVT.

The chain recombines TRBV5-4 with TRBJ1-4; possible D gene TRBD1, 5 bases. This CDR3 is built from 16 residues. Germline V gene sequence: CDR1 SGHNT, CDR2 YYREEE (reference sequence). V was pared by 2 bases and J by 5 bases, with 16 bases between. CDR3 DNA sequence: TGTGCCAGCAGCTTTGGAGATGCAGGGCTGAATGAAAAACTGTTTTTT. Translation gives CASSFGDAGLNEKLFF.

J is TRBJ2-2 and V is TRBV27; 7 nucleotides line up with TRBD1. Germline V CDR1 and CDR2: MNHEY, SMNVEV (reference sequence). The length of the CDR3 is 16 residues. The V and J ends lost 3 bases and 1 base, in that order; junction bases with no gene match: 5. CDR3: CASSFTGQMNTGELFF. The CDR3 DNA reads as TGTGCCAGCAGTTTTACGGGACAGATGAACACCGGGGAGCTGTTTTTT.

The chain couples TRBV10-3 to TRBJ2-7; 10 bases match TRBD2. The CDR3 length is 15 residues. V shed 6 bases, J shed 1 base, and the junction held 6 bases outside the gene matches. Germline V gene sequence: CDR1 ENHRY, CDR2 SYGVKD. The CDR3 region has the DNA TGTGCCATCAGCGCCCTAGCGGGAGTATCCTACGAGCAGTACTTC. Amino acids: CAISALAGVSYEQYF.

V and J are TRBV11-2 and TRBJ2-3, with D tentatively TRBD1 (5 bases). The CDR3 consists of 17 residues. Germline CDR1 reads SGHAT; CDR2 reads FQNNGV. V shed 0 bases and J shed 3 bases, with 16 bases lying between them. CDR3 nucleotide sequence: TGTGCCAGCAGCTTAGATCAACCGGACACCGAAACAGATACGCAGTATTTT. Residues: CASSLDQPDTETDTQYF.

The CDR3 here is CASSLDRGYEAFF. CDR3 in DNA: TGTGCCAGCAGCTTAGACAGGGGCTATGAAGCTTTCTTT. This sequence joins TRBV11-2 and TRBJ1-1; weak D call: TRBD1 (6 bases). The CDR3 totals 13 residues. The V end was cut by 0 bases, the J end by 7 bases, with 9 bases between. The germline V gene has CDR1 SGHAT and CDR2 FQNNGV.

This chain uses TRBV9 with TRBJ2-3, with 9 bases fitting TRBD2. Unmatched junction bases numbered 12, after V lost 3 bases and J lost 4 bases. The V gene's germline CDR1 is SGDLS and CDR2 YYNGEE. The CDR3 sequence is 17 residues long. As DNA, the CDR3 is TGTGCCAGCAGCGCTTCCCCGGGGCGGGAGGGCCCAGATACGCAGTATTTT. Residues: CASSASPGREGPDTQYF. The whole variable domain, filled in from reference TRBV9 and TRBJ2-3, reads DSGVTQTPKHLITATGQRVTLRCSPRSGDLSVYWYQQSLDQGLQFLIQYYNGEERAKGNILERFSAQQFPDLHSELNLSSLELGDSALYFCASSASPGREGPDTQYFGPGTRLTVL.

Only one count was recorded for this clone. The chain links TRBV4-1 to TRBJ2-3; tentatively, D is TRBD2 (6 bases). Trimming removed 3 bases from V and 0 bases from J, with 13 bases in between. Germline lookup yields CDR1 MGHRA and CDR2 YSYEKL. This CDR3 comprises 16 residues. The CDR3 spells CASSHAGSGSTDTQYF. DNA of the CDR3: TGCGCCAGCAGCCACGCCGGTAGCGGTAGCACAGATACGCAGTATTTT.

The J gene is TRBJ2-3, the V gene TRBV10-3; D is unresolved. Between the trimmed V and J ends, which lost 3 bases and 0 bases, there was a span of 4 bases. Per germline, CDR1 ENHRY and CDR2 SYGVKD. This CDR3 has 13 amino acids. CDR3 coding DNA: TGTGCCATCAGTGAACAGAGCACAGATACGCAGTATTTT. Its translation: CAISEQSTDTQYF.

The chain uses TRBV13 and TRBJ2-2; TRBD2 matches at 11 bases. The CDR3 is 17 amino acids. The V gene end was trimmed by 8 bases and the J gene end by 1 base; junction bases not matched to a gene: 9. Per the germline V gene, CDR1 is PRHDT and CDR2 is FYEKMQ (reference sequence). CDR3 DNA: TGTGCCAGCCGCTCGTGGGGGACTAGCGGGAACACCGGGGAGCTGTTTTTT. Its protein product is CASRSWGTSGNTGELFF. Using reference TRBV13 and TRBJ2-2 for the parts outside the CDR3, the full variable domain is AAGVIQSPRHLIKEKRETATLKCYPIPRHDTVYWYQQGPGQDPQFLISFYEKMQSDKGSIPDRFSAQQFSDYHSELNMSSLELGDSALYFCASRSWGTSGNTGELFFGEGSRLTVL.

The chain carries TRBV6-5 and TRBJ2-2; 12 nucleotides agree with TRBD1. Germline-derived CDR1 and CDR2 are MNHEY and SVGAGI. The J segment lost 6 bases and the V segment lost 7 bases, leaving 6 bases of the junction unmatched. CDR3 size: 15 residues. The CDR3: CASTPGQGAAGELFF. CDR3 bases: TGTGCCAGCACTCCGGGACAGGGGGCAGCCGGGGAGCTGTTTTTT.

This chain links TRBV7-8 with TRBJ2-5; TRBD2 is a possible D gene (6 bases). Germline values: CDR1 SGHVS, CDR2 FQNEAQ. V was shortened by 7 bases and J by 6 bases, with 18 bases between the two germline ends. There are 14 residues in the CDR3. The CDR3: CASTEWASEKTQYF. In DNA form, the CDR3 reads TGTGCCAGCACCGAATGGGCTAGCGAAAAGACCCAGTACTTC.

The chain recombines TRBV4-1 with TRBJ1-4; D may be TRBD1 (5 bases). The CDR3 totals 17 residues. Trimming cost V 3 bases and J 0 bases, with 14 bases left between them. Germline V gene sequence: CDR1 MGHRA, CDR2 YSYEKL. The CDR3 loop is CASSQRGDTATNEKLFF. CDR3 in DNA: TGCGCCAGCAGCCAGCGAGGGGATACGGCAACTAATGAAAAACTGTTTTTT.

The chain employs TRBV7-9 and TRBJ1-2; D unresolved. CDR1 and CDR2 from the germline V gene are SEHNR and FQNEAQ (reference sequence). CDR3 size: 12 residues. The V end lost 5 bases, the J end lost 14 bases, and 18 bases lay between the germline ends. CDR3 in amino acids: CASSLGEGAETF. The DNA of the CDR3 is TGTGCCAGCAGCCTCGGGGAGGGTGCCGAGACCTTC.

This chain uses TRBV6-5 with TRBJ2-3; the D gene is possibly TRBD2 (5 bases). CDR1 and CDR2 from the germline V gene are MNHEY and SVGAGI. The ends were cut back, 6 bases at V and 4 bases at J, with 17 bases in the middle. This CDR3 region has 15 residues. CDR3 sequence (DNA): TGTGCCAGCAGCCGGACCTGGGAGAGGGCAGATACGCAGTATTTT. Protein product: CASSRTWERADTQYF.

For this clone: Different DNA sequences within this sample yield the same CDR3. This chain joins TRBV5-1 and TRBJ1-1; D ambiguous. CDR1 SGHRS and CDR2 YFSETQ come from the germline V gene. The CDR3 is made up of 13 amino acids. V lost 0 bases to trimming and J lost 0 bases, with 3 bases between them. The CDR3 nucleotides read TGCGCCAGCAGCTTGGGTCTGAACACTGAAGCTTTCTTT. Protein product: CASSLGLNTEAFF.